This note documents a single T cell receptor beta chain sequence. Its antigen remains unidentified. No much larger clone is present one base from it, and per-base qualities are unavailable. TCRbeta CDR3 regions were amplified from genomic DNA using the immunoSEQ Assay, a bias-controlled multiplex PCR. The source study handled its data this way. Within the assay, amplification of reference gene primers was used to estimate how many nucleated cells each sample contained. To quantify the absolute abundance of each unique TCRbeta CDR3 rearrangement, sequence reads were collapsed and filtered. Productive Simpson clonality was computed per sample as the square root of Simpson's diversity index over productive rearrangements. TCRdb provides this immuneACCESS table in a form limited to in-frame rearrangements. Some clones are lacking; in checked studies, under half of them reflect an unresolved V gene, and why the rest are absent is not known. V, J and clone size reflect that table, while D and trimming were determined from the DNA. The sample table holds about 190,000 clones, of which approximately 82% were seen once. The ten largest clones take up roughly 17% of the sample.

This sample stems from a study of blood T cell repertoires in COVID-19 (dated by TCRdb to 2020 to 2022). For the wider study: Collaborator samples came from the United States, Italy and Spain and covered acute and convalescent phases of COVID-19. The material from the prospective study consisted of cDNA or gDNA derived from T cells, B-cell-depleted T cells, or PBMCs. Deeply sampled blood TCRbeta repertoires from subjects exposed to, actively infected with, or recovered from COVID-19 were included in the dataset. The repertoires were released in a freely available public database meant as a resource for research on the immune response to SARS-CoV-2. Samples were obtained from the ongoing ImmuneRACE study (first 160 participants) and from some 1,300 subjects provided by 6 global collaborators. Nearly every sample came with metadata listing a de-identified subject ID, COVID-19 status, age in years and sex. HLA class I and class II types, where available, came from metadata supplied by the sample provider rather than from assay-based typing.

CDR1 and CDR2 were assigned from the germline V gene (reference sequence) as GTSNPN and SVGIG. V is trimmed back by 6 bases and J by 9 bases, and the junction contains 5 bases that no gene match accounts for. Spanning cysteine to phenylalanine, the CDR3 consists of 12 amino acids. Just CDR3 DNA is preserved here, 36 bases in frame from base 1. Enrolling through a virtual design, the prospective study's participants ranged in age from roughly 18 to 95 years and lived across roughly 23 United States geographic areas. Cohort assignment in the prospective study relied on participant-reported clinical history from a screening survey and a study questionnaire. For ImmuneRACE Cohort 3, a participant was defined as recovered based on two consecutive negative NP/OP PCR tests, clearance by a healthcare professional, or resolution of symptoms. Each participant in the prospective study had whole blood, serum and a nasopharyngeal or oropharyngeal swab collected by mobile phlebotomists. Participants in the prospective study had the option to provide additional blood draws and questionnaires over a roughly 2-month period. Blood samples from the prospective study were shipped frozen or at room temperature prior to DNA extraction.

What the research found in general, with its limitations: Clinical and demographic metadata were provided uncurated, with the amount varying by source and participant.

The sequence joins TRBV30 to TRBJ1-6; TRBD1 agrees with 7 junctional bases. Sequencing input: PBMCs or T cells enriched from blood (not recorded which). This receptor was taken from a woman between 45 and 65 years old who had recovered from COVID-19. At the DNA level, the sequence is TGTGCCTGCGGACAGGTCGGTTCACCCCTCCACTTT. The encoded protein is CACGQVGSPLHF.